This T cell receptor (beta chain) emerged from a study of beta chain features in type 1 diabetes. Study observations and caveats: Type 1 diabetes patients had moderately but significantly shorter TCRB CDR3s in all four CD4+ subsets.

Details on this clone: Its target is not known.

Expressed TCRB transcripts got sequenced, as all isolated RNA was reverse transcribed. Using immunoSEQ multiplex PCR, the repertoire was profiled, and TCRdb retains in-frame clones only, with some absent. In the table there are 200,000 to 300,000 clones, roughly a tenth of which are singletons. This TCR came from a man aged 25-45 years with type 1 diabetes. Material: naive CD4+ T cells from blood.

This chain's CDR3 is CASRQGGQPQHF. As DNA, the CDR3 is TGTGCCAGCCGACAGGGGGGTCAGCCCCAGCATTTT. The chain combines TRBV19 with TRBJ1-5, with 9 bases fitting TRBD1. Germline V lookup: CDR1 LNHDA, CDR2 SQIVND (reference sequence). The junction had 3 bases not matched to a gene; V was cut back by 9 bases and J by 6 bases. The CDR3 totals 12 residues.